This TCR beta chain was identified in a study of CD8+ T cells in alopecia areata. cDNA reverse transcribed from extracted RNA served as the sequencing template. TCRdb's copy holds only in-frame clones and misses some; the assay was immunoSEQ multiplex PCR. The sample has just over 150,000 clones, about 71% seen once. The treatment was: oral pan-JAK inhibitor, 5-10 mg twice daily. The V and J ends lost 3 bases and 8 bases respectively, with 13 bases between them. The germline gives CDR1 PRHDT, CDR2 FYEKMQ (reference sequence). The CDR3 runs 14 residues. This TCR derives from a human donor with alopecia areata. The V and J genes are TRBV13 and TRBJ1-4; a weak D match, TRBD1 (5 bases). The sequenced sample was CD4+ T cells sorted from blood, obtained at week 4, from a patient treated with tofacitinib. CDR3 DNA sequence: TGTGCCAGCAGCTTTGGGCAGGGTTCCGAAAAACTGTTTTTT. It specifies CASSFGQGSEKLFF.